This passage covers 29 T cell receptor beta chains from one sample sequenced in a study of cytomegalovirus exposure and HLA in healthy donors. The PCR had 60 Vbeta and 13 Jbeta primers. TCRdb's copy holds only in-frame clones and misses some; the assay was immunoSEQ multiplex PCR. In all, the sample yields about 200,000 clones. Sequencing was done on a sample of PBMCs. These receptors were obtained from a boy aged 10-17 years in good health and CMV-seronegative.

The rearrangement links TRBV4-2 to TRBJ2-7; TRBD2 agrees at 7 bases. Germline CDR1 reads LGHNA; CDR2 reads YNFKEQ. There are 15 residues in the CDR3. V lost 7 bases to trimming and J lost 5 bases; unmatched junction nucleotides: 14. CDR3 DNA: TGTGCCAGCAACCGAAACCTGGGAGGGCTCAACGAGCAGTACTTC. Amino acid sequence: CASNRNLGGLNEQYF.

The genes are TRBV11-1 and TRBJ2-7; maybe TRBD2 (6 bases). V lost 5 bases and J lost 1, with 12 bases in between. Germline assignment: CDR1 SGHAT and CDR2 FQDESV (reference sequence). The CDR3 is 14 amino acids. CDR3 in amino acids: CASSPRDFSYEQYF. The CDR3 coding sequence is TGTGCCAGCAGCCCCCGGGACTTTTCCTACGAGCAGTACTTC.

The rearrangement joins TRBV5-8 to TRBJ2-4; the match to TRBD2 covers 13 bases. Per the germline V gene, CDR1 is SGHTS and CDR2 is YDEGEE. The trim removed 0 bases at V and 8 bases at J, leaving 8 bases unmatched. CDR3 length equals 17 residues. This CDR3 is CASSLAATSGGLDIQYF. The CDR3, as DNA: TGTGCCAGCAGCTTGGCCGCGACTAGCGGGGGGTTGGACATTCAGTACTTC.

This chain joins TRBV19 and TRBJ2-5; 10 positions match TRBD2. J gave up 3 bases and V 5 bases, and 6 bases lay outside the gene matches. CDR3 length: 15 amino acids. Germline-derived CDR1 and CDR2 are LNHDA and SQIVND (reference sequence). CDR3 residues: CASSAYLAGEETQYF. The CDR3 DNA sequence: TGTGCCAGTAGTGCCTACCTAGCGGGGGAAGAGACCCAGTACTTC.

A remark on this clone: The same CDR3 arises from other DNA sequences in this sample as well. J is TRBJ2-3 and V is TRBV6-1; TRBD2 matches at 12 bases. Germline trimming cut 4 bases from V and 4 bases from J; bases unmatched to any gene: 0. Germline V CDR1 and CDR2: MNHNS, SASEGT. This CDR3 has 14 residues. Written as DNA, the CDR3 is TGTGCCAGCAGTGGGACTAGCGGGGCAGATACGCAGTATTTT. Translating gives CASSGTSGADTQYF.

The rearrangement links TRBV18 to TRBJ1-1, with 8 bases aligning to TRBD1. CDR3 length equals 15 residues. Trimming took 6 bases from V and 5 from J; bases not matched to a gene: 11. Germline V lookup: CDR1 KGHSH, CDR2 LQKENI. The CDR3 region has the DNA TGTGCCAGCTCCGGACAGGGAATGATGGGGACTGAAGCTTTCTTT. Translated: CASSGQGMMGTEAFF.

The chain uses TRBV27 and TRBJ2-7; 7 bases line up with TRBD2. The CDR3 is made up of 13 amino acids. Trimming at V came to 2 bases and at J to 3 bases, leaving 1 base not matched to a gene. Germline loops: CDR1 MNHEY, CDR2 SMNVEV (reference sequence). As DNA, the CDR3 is TGTGCCAGCAGTTTAGGGACTAACTACGAGCAGTACTTC. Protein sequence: CASSLGTNYEQYF.

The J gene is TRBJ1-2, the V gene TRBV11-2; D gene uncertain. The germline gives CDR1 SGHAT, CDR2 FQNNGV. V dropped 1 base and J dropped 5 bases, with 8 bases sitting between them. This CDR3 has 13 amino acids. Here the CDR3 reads CASSLVEVYGYTF. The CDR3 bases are TGTGCCAGCAGCTTAGTGGAGGTGTATGGCTACACCTTC.

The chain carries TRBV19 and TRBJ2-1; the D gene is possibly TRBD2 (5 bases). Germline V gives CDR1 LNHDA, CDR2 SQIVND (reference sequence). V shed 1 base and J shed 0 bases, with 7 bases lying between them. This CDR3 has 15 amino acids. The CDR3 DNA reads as TGTGCCAGTAGTATAGTGGACTCCTCCTACAATGAGCAGTTCTTC. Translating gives CASSIVDSSYNEQFF.

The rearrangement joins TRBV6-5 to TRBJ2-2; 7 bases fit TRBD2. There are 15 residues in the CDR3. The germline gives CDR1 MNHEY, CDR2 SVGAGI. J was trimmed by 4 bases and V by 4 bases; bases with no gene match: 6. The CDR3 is CASSSWGGVTGELFF. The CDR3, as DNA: TGTGCCAGCAGTTCCTGGGGGGGGGTCACCGGGGAGCTGTTTTTT.

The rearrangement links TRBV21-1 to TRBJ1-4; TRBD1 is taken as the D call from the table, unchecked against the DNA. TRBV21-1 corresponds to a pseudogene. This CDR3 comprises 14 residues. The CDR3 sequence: CASPGTATNEKLFF. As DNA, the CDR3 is TGTGCCAGTCCCGGGACAGCAACTAATGAAAAACTGTTTTTT.

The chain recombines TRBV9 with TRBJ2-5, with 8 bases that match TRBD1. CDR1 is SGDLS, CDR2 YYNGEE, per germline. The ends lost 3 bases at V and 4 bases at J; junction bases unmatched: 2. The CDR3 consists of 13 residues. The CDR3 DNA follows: TGTGCCAGCAGCGCCGGACAGGGAGAGACCCAGTACTTC. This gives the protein CASSAGQGETQYF. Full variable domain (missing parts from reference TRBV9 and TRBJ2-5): DSGVTQTPKHLITATGQRVTLRCSPRSGDLSVYWYQQSLDQGLQFLIQYYNGEERAKGNILERFSAQQFPDLHSELNLSSLELGDSALYFCASSAGQGETQYFGPGTRLLVL.

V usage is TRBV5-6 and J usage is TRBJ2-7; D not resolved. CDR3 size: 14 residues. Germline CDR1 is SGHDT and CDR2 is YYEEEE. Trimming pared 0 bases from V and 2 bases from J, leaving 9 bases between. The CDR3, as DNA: TGTGCCAGCAGCTTGGTTTTACTAACCTACGAGCAGTACTTC. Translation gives CASSLVLLTYEQYF.

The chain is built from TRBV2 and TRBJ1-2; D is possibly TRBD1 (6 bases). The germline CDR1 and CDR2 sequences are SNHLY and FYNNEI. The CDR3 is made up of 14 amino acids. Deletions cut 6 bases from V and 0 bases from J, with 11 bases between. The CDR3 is CASRGQATNYGYTF. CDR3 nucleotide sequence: TGTGCCAGCAGGGGACAAGCTACTAACTATGGCTACACCTTC. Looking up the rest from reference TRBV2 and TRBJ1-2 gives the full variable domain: EPEVTQTPSHQVTQMGQEVILRCVPISNHLYFYWYRQILGQKVEFLVSFYNNEISEKSEIFDDQFSVERPDGSNFTLKIRSTKLEDSAMYFCASRGQATNYGYTFGSGTRLTVV.

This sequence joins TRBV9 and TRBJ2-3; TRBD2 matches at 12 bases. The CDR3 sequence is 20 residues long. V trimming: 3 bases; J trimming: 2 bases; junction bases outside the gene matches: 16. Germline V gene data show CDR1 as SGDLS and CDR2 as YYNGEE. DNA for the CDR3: TGTGCCAGCAGCGCCAAACCGAGTACTAGCGGGGGGCCCCTCACAGATACGCAGTATTTT. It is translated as CASSAKPSTSGGPLTDTQYF.

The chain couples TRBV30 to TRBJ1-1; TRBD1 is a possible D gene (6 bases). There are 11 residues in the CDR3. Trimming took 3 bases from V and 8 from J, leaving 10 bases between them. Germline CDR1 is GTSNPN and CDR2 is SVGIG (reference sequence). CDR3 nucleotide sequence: TGTGCCTGGAGCGAAACAGGGGAAGCTTTCTTT. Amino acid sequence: CAWSETGEAFF.

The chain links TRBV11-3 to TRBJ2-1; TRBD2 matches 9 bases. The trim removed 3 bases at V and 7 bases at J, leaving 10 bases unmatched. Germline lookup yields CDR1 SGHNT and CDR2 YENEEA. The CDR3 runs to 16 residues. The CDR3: CASSLDWRGGSNEQFF. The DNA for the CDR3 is TGTGCCAGCAGCTTGGATTGGCGGGGGGGCTCAAATGAGCAGTTCTTC.

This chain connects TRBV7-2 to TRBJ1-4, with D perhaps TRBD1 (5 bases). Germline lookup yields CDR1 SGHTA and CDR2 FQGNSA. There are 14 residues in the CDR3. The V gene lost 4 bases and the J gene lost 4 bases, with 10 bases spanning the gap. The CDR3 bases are TGTGCCAGCAGCTCGGGGGGGGATAATGAAAAACTGTTTTTT. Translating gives CASSSGGDNEKLFF.

The CDR3 loop reads CASSLGTGYEQYF. The CDR3 DNA sequence: TGTGCCAGTAGTCTAGGGACAGGCTACGAGCAGTACTTC. This rearrangement joins TRBV19 to TRBJ2-7, with 8 bases fitting TRBD1. Germline assignment: CDR1 LNHDA and CDR2 SQIVND (reference sequence). V shed 5 bases, J shed 3 bases, and the junction held 3 bases outside the gene matches. The CDR3 extends over 13 amino acids. The entire variable domain, with the rest obtained from reference TRBV19 and TRBJ2-7, is as follows: DGGITQSPKYLFRKEGQNVTLSCEQNLNHDAMYWYRQDPGQGLRLIYYSQIVNDFQKGDIAEGYSVSREKKESFPLTVTSAQKNPTAFYLCASSLGTGYEQYFGPGTRLTVT.

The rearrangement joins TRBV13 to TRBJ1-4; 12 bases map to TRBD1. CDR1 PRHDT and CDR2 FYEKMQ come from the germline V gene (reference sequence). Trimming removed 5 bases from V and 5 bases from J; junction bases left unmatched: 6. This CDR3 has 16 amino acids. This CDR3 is CASSPGQGATNEKLFF. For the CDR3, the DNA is TGTGCCAGCAGCCCGGGACAGGGGGCGACAAATGAAAAACTGTTTTTT. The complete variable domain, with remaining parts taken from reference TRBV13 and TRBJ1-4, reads AAGVIQSPRHLIKEKRETATLKCYPIPRHDTVYWYQQGPGQDPQFLISFYEKMQSDKGSIPDRFSAQQFSDYHSELNMSSLELGDSALYFCASSPGQGATNEKLFFGSGTQLSVL.

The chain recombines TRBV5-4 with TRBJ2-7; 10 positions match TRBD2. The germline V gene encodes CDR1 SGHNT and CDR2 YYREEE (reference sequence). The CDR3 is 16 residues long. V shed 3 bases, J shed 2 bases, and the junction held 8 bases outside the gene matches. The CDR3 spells CASSSFKSGGAYEQYF. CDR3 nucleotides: TGTGCCAGCAGCTCCTTTAAGAGCGGGGGGGCCTACGAGCAGTACTTC.

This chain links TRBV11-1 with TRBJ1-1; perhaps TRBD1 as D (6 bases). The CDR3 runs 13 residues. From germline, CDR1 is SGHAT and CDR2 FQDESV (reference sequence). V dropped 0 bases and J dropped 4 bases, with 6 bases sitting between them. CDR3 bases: TGTGCCAGCAGCTTAGCGACAGGCACTGAAGCTTTCTTT. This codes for CASSLATGTEAFF.

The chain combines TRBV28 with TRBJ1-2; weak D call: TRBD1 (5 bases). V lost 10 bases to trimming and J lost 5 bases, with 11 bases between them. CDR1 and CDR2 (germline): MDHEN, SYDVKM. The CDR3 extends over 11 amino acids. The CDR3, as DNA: TGTGCCACCGGGGGAGGATATGGCTACACCTTC. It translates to CATGGGYGYTF.

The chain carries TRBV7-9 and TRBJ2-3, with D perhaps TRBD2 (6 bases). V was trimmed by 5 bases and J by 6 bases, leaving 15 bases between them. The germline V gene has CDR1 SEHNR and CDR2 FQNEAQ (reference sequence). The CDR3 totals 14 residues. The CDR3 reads CASSPPLALDTQYF. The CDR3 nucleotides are TGTGCCAGCAGCCCTCCACTAGCACTGGATACGCAGTATTTT.

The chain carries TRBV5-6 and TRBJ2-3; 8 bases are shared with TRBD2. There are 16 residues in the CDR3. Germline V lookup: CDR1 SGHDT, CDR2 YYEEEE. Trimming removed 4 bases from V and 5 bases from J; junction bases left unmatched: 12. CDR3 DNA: TGTGCCAGCAGCCCGAGACTAGCGAAAGGGGAAGATACGCAGTATTTT. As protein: CASSPRLAKGEDTQYF.

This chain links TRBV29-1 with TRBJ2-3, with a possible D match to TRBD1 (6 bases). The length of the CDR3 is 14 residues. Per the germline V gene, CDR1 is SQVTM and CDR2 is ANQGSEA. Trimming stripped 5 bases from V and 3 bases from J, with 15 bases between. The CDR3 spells CSVKQGPLTDTQYF. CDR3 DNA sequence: TGCAGCGTTAAACAGGGCCCGCTTACAGATACGCAGTATTTT.

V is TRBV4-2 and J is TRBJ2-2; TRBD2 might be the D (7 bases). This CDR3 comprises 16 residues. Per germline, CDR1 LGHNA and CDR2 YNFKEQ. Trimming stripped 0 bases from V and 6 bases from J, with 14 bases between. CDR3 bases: TGTGCCAGCAGCCAAGATCCCAGGGAGGGGGCCGGGGAGCTGTTTTTT. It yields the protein CASSQDPREGAGELFF.

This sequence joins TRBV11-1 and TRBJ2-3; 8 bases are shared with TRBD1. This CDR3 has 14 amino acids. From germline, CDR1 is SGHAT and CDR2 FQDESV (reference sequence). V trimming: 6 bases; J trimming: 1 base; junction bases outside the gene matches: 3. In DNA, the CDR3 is TGTGCCAGCAGACTGACAGGGGGCACAGATACGCAGTATTTT. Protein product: CASRLTGGTDTQYF.

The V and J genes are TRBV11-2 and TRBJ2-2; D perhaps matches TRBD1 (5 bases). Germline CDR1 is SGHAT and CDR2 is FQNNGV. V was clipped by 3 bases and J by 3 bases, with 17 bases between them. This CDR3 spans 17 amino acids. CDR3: CASSLEPRRQYTGELFF. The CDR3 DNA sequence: TGTGCCAGCAGCTTGGAACCTAGACGACAGTACACCGGGGAGCTGTTTTTT.